The 16 T cell receptor beta chains below come from one sample, sequenced in a study of cytomegalovirus exposure and HLA in healthy donors. Vbeta (60) and Jbeta (13) primers were used in the PCR. Produced via immunoSEQ multiplex PCR; TCRdb's table is partial and in-frame only. The sample holds 100,000 to 150,000 clones, around 10% seen once. The source material was PBMCs. Receptors were obtained from a middle-aged woman in good health and CMV-seropositive.

The genes are TRBV10-3 and TRBJ2-2; no clear D. There are 12 residues in the CDR3. The germline CDR1 and CDR2 sequences are ENHRY and SYGVKD. Trimming stripped 6 bases from V and 4 bases from J, with 6 bases between. The CDR3 sequence is CAIRQATGELFF. As DNA, the CDR3 is TGTGCCATCAGGCAGGCCACCGGGGAGCTGTTTTTT.

This clone was seen more than once but under ten times. The rearrangement links TRBV5-1 to TRBJ1-3, with D tentatively TRBD1 (6 bases). Trimming cost V 3 bases and J 10 bases, with 17 bases left between them. Germline V gene data show CDR1 as SGHRS and CDR2 as YFSETQ. The CDR3 spans 14 residues. The CDR3 is CASSSQGTGRTIYF. The CDR3 coding sequence is TGCGCCAGCAGCTCACAGGGAACCGGGCGTACCATATATTTT. The whole variable domain, remainder taken from reference TRBV5-1 and TRBJ1-3, is KAGVTQTPRYLIKTRGQQVTLSCSPISGHRSVSWYQQTPGQGLQFLFEYFSETQRNKGNFPGRFSGRQFSNSRSEMNVSTLELGDSALYLCASSSQGTGRTIYFGEGSWLTVV.

The table lists this clone with a few counts. The V call is TRBV11-2, the J call TRBJ1-2, with 7 bases matching TRBD1. CDR1 is SGHAT, CDR2 FQNNGV, per germline. The CDR3 contains 13 residues. J lost 5 bases, V lost 3 bases, and 3 bases had no gene match. The CDR3 nucleotides read TGTGCCAGCAGCTTGGACAGGCGGTATGGCTACACCTTC. Encoded protein: CASSLDRRYGYTF.

The J gene is TRBJ1-2, the V gene TRBV5-6; tentative D call: TRBD1 (6 bases). Germline CDR1 and CDR2: SGHDT and YYEEEE. The V end was cut by 0 bases, the J end by 5 bases, with 14 bases between. CDR3 size: 15 residues. The CDR3 sequence: CASSLVGQSRYGYTF. The CDR3 nucleotides are TGTGCCAGCAGCTTGGTCGGACAGAGCCGGTATGGCTACACCTTC.

V is TRBV9 and J is TRBJ2-7; 8 nucleotides line up with TRBD1. The germline gives CDR1 SGDLS, CDR2 YYNGEE. CDR3 length: 14 residues. V shed 3 bases and J 4 bases; nucleotides not matched to a gene: 6. The CDR3 loop is CASSADRGPYEQYF. The CDR3 DNA sequence: TGTGCCAGCAGCGCCGACAGGGGACCTTACGAGCAGTACTTC. Full variable domain (remainder filled in from reference TRBV9 and TRBJ2-7): DSGVTQTPKHLITATGQRVTLRCSPRSGDLSVYWYQQSLDQGLQFLIQYYNGEERAKGNILERFSAQQFPDLHSELNLSSLELGDSALYFCASSADRGPYEQYFGPGTRLTVT.

The V call is TRBV5-1, the J call TRBJ1-1; TRBD1 matches 8 bases. Germline lookup yields CDR1 SGHRS and CDR2 YFSETQ. This CDR3 comprises 18 residues. The V gene end was trimmed by 1 base and the J gene end by 1 base; junction bases not matched to a gene: 12. Written as DNA, the CDR3 is TGCGCCAGCAGCTTGTTTTCGCAGGACAGGGCGCGGAACACTGAAGCTTTCTTT. Protein sequence: CASSLFSQDRARNTEAFF.

The chain uses TRBV19 and TRBJ2-5, with 9 bases that match TRBD2. The germline gives CDR1 LNHDA, CDR2 SQIVND (reference sequence). This CDR3 comprises 12 residues. Losses at the gene ends were 7 bases for V and 3 bases for J; bases not matched to a gene: 0. CDR3 in DNA: TGTGCCAGTAAGCGGGGGGAAGAGACCCAGTACTTC. The encoded protein is CASKRGEETQYF.

In this sample, this clone turned up many times. The gene calls are TRBV10-2 and TRBJ2-7; 10 positions match TRBD1. Germline V CDR1 and CDR2: WSHSY, SAAADI. The CDR3 has 14 amino acids. Trimming took 8 bases from V and 5 from J; bases not matched to a gene: 9. The CDR3 DNA reads as TGCGCCAGCTCCCGACAGGGGGCGCCCGACGAGCAGTACTTC. It specifies CASSRQGAPDEQYF.

This clone was detected only a few times. The V call is TRBV4-1, the J call TRBJ1-5; TRBD1 matches at 7 bases. Germline trimming cut 1 base from V and 3 bases from J; bases unmatched to any gene: 9. Germline values: CDR1 MGHRA, CDR2 YSYEKL. The CDR3 extends over 17 amino acids. CDR3 sequence (DNA): TGCGCCAGCAGCCAAGTTACCGGGACAGCAGACAATCAGCCCCAGCATTTT. This gives the protein CASSQVTGTADNQPQHF.

J is TRBJ1-5 and V is TRBV5-1; 11 bases agree with TRBD1. Germline V CDR1 and CDR2: SGHRS, YFSETQ. Germline trimming cut 4 bases from V and 7 bases from J; bases unmatched to any gene: 1. This CDR3 spans 13 amino acids. CDR3 region: CASSRTGGQPQHF. The CDR3 DNA reads TGCGCCAGCAGCCGGACAGGGGGCCAGCCCCAGCATTTT.

This chain uses TRBV10-3 with TRBJ1-3, with TRBD1 as a possible D gene (5 bases). V lost 6 bases, J lost 4 bases, and 7 bases lay in between. This CDR3 is 12 amino acids long. Germline CDR1 is ENHRY and CDR2 is SYGVKD. CDR3 sequence: CAIRQEGNTIYF. The CDR3 DNA reads as TGTGCCATCAGACAGGAAGGAAACACCATATATTTT.

This clone was counted only a few times. J is TRBJ1-6 and V is TRBV6-6; D might be TRBD1 (6 bases). The CDR3 is made up of 12 amino acids. Per the germline V gene, CDR1 is MNHNY and CDR2 is SVGAGI (reference sequence). Deletions cut 5 bases from V and 18 bases from J, with 17 bases between. Here the CDR3 reads CASSPGTKSSHF. The CDR3 DNA reads TGTGCCAGCAGTCCTGGGACAAAGTCCTCCCACTTT.

There are a few counts of this clone. The CDR3 sequence: CASSHTGVNTEAFF. The DNA for the CDR3 is TGTGCCAGCAGTCATACAGGGGTGAACACTGAAGCTTTCTTT. This chain connects TRBV27 to TRBJ1-1, with 7 bases lining up with TRBD1. The J segment lost 0 bases and the V segment lost 5 bases, leaving 3 bases of the junction unmatched. The V gene's germline CDR1 is MNHEY and CDR2 SMNVEV (reference sequence). The length of the CDR3 is 14 residues.

This chain links TRBV6-6 with TRBJ1-1; 7 nucleotides agree with TRBD1. The CDR3 is made up of 13 amino acids. Germline-derived CDR1 and CDR2 are MNHNY and SVGAGI (reference sequence). J was trimmed by 4 bases and V by 4 bases; bases with no gene match: 3. For the CDR3, the DNA is TGTGCCAGCAGTTCGGGACAGCGCACTGAAGCTTTCTTT. Residues: CASSSGQRTEAFF.

The CDR3 protein is CASEGADLGETQYF. The CDR3 region has the DNA TGTGCCAGCGAGGGGGCCGACCTAGGAGAGACCCAGTACTTC. This chain joins TRBV11-3 and TRBJ2-5; TRBD1 aligns across 7 bases. Per the germline V gene, CDR1 is SGHNT and CDR2 is YENEEA. V was pared by 8 bases and J by 4 bases, with 10 bases of the junction left unmatched. The CDR3 is made up of 14 amino acids.

The chain has TRBV4-1 and TRBJ1-5; 7 bases fit TRBD1. The CDR3 totals 15 residues. CDR1 MGHRA and CDR2 YSYEKL come from the germline V gene. V was clipped by 0 bases and J by 5 bases; unmatched bases: 4. The CDR3 nucleotides are TGCGCCAGCAGCCAAGATAGGGGGCTCGATCAGCCCCAGCATTTT. It translates to CASSQDRGLDQPQHF.